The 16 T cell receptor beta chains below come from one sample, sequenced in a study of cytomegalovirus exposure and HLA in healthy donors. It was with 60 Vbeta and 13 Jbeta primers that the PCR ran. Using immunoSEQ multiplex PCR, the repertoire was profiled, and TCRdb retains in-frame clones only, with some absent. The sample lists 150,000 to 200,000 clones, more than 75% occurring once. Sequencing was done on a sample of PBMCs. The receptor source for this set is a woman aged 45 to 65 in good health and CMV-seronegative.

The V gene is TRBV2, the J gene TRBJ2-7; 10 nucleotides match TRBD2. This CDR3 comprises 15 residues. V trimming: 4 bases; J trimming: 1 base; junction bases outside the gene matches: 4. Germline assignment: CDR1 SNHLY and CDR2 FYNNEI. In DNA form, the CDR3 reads TGTGCCAGCAGTGGACTAGCGGGTCCATCCTACGAGCAGTACTTC. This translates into CASSGLAGPSYEQYF.

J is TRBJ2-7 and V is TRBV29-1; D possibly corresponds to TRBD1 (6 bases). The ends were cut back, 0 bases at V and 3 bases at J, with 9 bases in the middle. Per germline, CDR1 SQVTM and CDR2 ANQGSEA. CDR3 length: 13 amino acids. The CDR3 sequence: CSVEDMTGYEQYF. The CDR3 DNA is TGCAGCGTTGAAGACATGACAGGCTACGAGCAGTACTTC.

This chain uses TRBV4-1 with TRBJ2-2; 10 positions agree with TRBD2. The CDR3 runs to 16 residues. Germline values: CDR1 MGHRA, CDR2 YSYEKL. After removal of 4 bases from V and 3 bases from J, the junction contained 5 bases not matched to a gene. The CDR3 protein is CASSPLLAGDTGELFF. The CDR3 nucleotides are TGCGCCAGCAGCCCACTGCTAGCGGGAGACACCGGGGAGCTGTTTTTT.

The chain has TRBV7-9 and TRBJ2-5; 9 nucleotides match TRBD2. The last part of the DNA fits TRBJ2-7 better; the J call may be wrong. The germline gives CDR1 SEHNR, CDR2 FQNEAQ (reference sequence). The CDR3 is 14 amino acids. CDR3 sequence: CASSPGLANYEQYF. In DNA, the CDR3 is TGTGCCAGCAGCCCGGGACTAGCAAACTACGAGCAGTACTTC.

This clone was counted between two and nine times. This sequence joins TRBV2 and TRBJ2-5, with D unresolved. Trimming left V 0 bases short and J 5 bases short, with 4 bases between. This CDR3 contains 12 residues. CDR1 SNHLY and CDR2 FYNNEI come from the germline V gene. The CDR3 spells CASSEAQETQYF. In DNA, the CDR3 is TGTGCCAGCAGTGAAGCTCAGGAGACCCAGTACTTC.

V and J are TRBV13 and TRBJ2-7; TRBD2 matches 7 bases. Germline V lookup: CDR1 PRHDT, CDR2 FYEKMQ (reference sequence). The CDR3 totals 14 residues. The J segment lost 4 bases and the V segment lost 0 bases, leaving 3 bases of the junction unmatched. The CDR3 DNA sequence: TGTGCCAGCAGCTTAGGACTAGCGAGTTACGAGCAGTACTTC. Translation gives CASSLGLASYEQYF.

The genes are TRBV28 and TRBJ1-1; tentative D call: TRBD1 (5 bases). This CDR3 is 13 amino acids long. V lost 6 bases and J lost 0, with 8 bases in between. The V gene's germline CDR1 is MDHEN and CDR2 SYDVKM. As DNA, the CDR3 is TGTGCCAGCAGGGACACTATGAACACTGAAGCTTTCTTT. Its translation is CASRDTMNTEAFF. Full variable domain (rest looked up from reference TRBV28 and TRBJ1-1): DVKVTQSSRYLVKRTGEKVFLECVQDMDHENMFWYRQDPGLGLRLIYFSYDVKMKEKGDIPEGYSVSREKKERFSLILESASTNQTSMYLCASRDTMNTEAFFGQGTRLTVV.

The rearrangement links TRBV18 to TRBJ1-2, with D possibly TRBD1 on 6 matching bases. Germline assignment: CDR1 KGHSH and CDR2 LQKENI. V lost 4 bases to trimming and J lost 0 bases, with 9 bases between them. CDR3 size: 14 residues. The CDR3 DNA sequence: TGTGCCAGCTCACAGGGGGAAGCTAACTATGGCTACACCTTC. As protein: CASSQGEANYGYTF.

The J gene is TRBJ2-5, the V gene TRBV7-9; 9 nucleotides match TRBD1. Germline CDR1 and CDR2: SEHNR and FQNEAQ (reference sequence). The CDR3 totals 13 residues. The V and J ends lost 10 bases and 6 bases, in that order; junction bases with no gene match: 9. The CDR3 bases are TGTGCCATCTCCGGGACAGGGTCGAAGACCCAGTACTTC. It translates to CAISGTGSKTQYF. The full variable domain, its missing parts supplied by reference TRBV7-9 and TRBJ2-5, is DTGVSQNPRHKITKRGQNVTFRCDPISEHNRLYWYRQTLGQGPEFLTYFQNEAQLEKSRLLSDRFSAERPKGSFSTLEIQRTEQGDSAMYLCAISGTGSKTQYFGPGTRLLVL.

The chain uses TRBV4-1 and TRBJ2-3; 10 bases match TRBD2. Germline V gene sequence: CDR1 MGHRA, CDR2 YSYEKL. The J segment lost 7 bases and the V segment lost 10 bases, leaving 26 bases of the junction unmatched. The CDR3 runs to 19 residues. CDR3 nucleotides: TGCGCCAACACTACGAGGCTAGCGGGAGTCGAGTACGATGAAAATACGCAGTATTTT. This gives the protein CANTTRLAGVEYDENTQYF.

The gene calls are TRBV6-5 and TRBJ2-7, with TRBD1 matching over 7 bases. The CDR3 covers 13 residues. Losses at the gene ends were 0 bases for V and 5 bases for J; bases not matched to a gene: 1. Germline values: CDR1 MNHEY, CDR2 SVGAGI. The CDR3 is CASSYSRGHEQYF. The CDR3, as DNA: TGTGCCAGCAGTTACTCGAGGGGGCACGAGCAGTACTTC.

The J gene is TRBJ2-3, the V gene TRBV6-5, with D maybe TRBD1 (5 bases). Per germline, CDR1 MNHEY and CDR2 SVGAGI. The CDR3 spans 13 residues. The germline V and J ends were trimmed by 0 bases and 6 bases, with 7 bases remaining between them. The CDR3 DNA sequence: TGTGCCAGCAGTTACTCCTGGGGCGATACGCAGTATTTT. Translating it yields CASSYSWGDTQYF.

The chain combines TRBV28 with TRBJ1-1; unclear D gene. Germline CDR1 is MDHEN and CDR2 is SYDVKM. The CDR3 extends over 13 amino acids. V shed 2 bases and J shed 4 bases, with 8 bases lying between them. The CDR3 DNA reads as TGTGCCAGCAGTTTAGATTGGAGCACTGAAGCTTTCTTT. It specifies CASSLDWSTEAFF.

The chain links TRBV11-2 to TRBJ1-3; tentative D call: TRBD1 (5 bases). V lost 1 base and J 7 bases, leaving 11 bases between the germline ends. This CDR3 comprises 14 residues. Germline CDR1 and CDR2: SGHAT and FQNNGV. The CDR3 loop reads CASSLGTIGNTIYF. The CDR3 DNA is TGTGCCAGCAGCTTAGGGACAATTGGCAACACCATATATTTT.

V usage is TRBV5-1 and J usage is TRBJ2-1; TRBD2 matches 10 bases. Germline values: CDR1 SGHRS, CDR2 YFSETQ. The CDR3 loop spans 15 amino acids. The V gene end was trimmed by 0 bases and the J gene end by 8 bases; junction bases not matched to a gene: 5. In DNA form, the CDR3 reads TGCGCCAGCAGCTTGGGAGGGACTAGCGAATATGAGCAGTTCTTC. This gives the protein CASSLGGTSEYEQFF.

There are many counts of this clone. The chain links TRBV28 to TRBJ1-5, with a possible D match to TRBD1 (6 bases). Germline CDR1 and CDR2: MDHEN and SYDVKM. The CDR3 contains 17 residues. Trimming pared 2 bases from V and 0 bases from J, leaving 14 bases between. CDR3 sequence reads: CASSLEGGWNSNQPQHF. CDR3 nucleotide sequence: TGTGCCAGCAGTTTAGAGGGGGGGTGGAATAGCAATCAGCCCCAGCATTTT.